This TCR beta chain comes out of a study of shared clonotypes between healthy human individuals. About the study: Aged 18 to 49, the donors were a couple of women and a few men. Whole-study results and caveats: There were few donors, and this limited the genetic and exposure-history diversity represented. Donor clonotype sharing was expected to depend on sequencing depth.

V lost 0 bases to trimming and J lost 2 bases, with 7 bases between them. CDR1 LNHNV and CDR2 YYDKDF come from the germline V gene (reference sequence). The CDR3 runs to 14 residues. Profiling relied on immunoSEQ multiplex PCR, and the TCRdb table lists in-frame clones only, not all of them. The table lists approximately 500,000 clones, approximately 82% of them singletons. Regarding this clone: Its antigen remains unidentified. Different DNA sequences within this sample yield the same CDR3.

Sequencing was done on a sample of PBMCs. The origin of this receptor is a woman between 35 and 50 years old in good health. Some clones in this sample may be carry-over from other donors' samples. The gene calls are TRBV15 and TRBJ1-2; D call uncertain. The CDR3 nucleotides are TGTGCCACCAGCAGAGACCTTCAGAACTATGGCTACACCTTC. Translation gives CATSRDLQNYGYTF.